The present T cell receptor beta chain was sequenced within a study of blood T cell repertoires in COVID-19. Only in-frame clones appear in the TCRdb table, and some are missing; sequencing was by immunoSEQ multiplex PCR. This sample has about 110,000 clones; 85% occur once, and the top ten carry approximately 1.5%. The CDR3 loop spans 10 amino acids. V lost 6 bases, J lost 8 bases, and 9 bases lay in between. Germline V lookup: CDR1 DFQATT, CDR2 SNEGSKA (reference sequence). The chain is built from TRBV20-1 and TRBJ2-3, with D possibly matching TRBD1 (5 bases). Input material: peripheral blood. This TCR was recovered from a man aged 40-50 years with acute or convalescent COVID-19. CDR3 bases: TGCAGTGCCGGACATTCTACGCAGTATTTT. Protein sequence: CSAGHSTQYF.